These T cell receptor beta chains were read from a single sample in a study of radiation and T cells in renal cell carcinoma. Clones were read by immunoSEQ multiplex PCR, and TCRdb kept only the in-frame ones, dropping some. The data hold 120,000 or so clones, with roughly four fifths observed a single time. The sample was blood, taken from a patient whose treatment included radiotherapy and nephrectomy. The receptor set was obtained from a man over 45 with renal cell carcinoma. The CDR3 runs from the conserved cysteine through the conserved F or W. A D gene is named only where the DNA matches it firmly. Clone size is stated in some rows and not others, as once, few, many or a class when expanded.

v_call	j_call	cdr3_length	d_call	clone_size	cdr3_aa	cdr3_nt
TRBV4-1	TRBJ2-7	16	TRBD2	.	CASSQTQLAGSYEQYF	TGCGCCAGCAGCCAAACCCAACTAGCGGGCTCCTACGAGCAGTACTTC
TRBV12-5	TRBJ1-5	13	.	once	CASGLEGNQPQHF	TGTGCTAGTGGTTTGGAGGGCAATCAGCCCCAGCATTTT
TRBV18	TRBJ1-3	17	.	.	CASSPPSFRASGNTIYF	TGTGCCAGCTCACCACCTTCGTTTAGGGCATCTGGAAACACCATATATTTT
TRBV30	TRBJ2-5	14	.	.	CAWSVFGAQETQYF	TGTGCCTGGAGTGTATTTGGGGCCCAAGAGACCCAGTACTTC
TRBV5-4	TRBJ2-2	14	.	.	CASSSDLYTGELFF	TGTGCCAGCAGCTCGGACTTATACACCGGGGAGCTGTTTTTT
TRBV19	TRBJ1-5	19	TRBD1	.	CASSIGWTGGTPAHQPQHF	TGTGCCAGTAGTATAGGCTGGACAGGGGGGACCCCAGCTCATCAGCCCCAGCATTTT
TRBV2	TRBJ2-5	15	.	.	CASSEGGDAQETQYF	TGTGCCAGCAGTGAAGGGGGGGACGCACAAGAGACCCAGTACTTC
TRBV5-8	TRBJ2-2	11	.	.	CASSLIGELFF	TGTGCCAGCAGCTTGATAGGGGAGCTGTTTTTT
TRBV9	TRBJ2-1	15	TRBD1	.	CASSSRQGAIDEQFF	TGTGCCAGCAGTTCCCGACAGGGGGCTATTGATGAGCAGTTCTTC
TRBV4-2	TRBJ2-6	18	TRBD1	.	CASSLGQGTTSGANVLTF	TGTGCCAGCAGCCTGGGACAGGGGACAACTTCTGGGGCCAACGTCCTGACTTTC
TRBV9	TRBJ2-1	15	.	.	CASSVVGEAYNEQFF	TGTGCCAGCAGCGTAGTGGGGGAAGCCTACAATGAGCAGTTCTTC
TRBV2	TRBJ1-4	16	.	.	CASRLVPGATNEKLFF	TGTGCCAGCAGGCTGGTCCCCGGGGCAACTAATGAAAAACTGTTTTTT
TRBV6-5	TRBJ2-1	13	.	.	CASSLGLPNEQFF	TGTGCCAGCAGTTTGGGACTTCCAAATGAGCAGTTCTTC
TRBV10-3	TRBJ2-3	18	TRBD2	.	CAISDRSSREAHTDTQYF	TGTGCCATCAGTGATCGAAGTTCGCGGGAGGCTCACACAGATACGCAGTATTTT
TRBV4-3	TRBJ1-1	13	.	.	CASSQREDTEAFF	TGCGCCAGCAGCCAAAGGGAGGACACTGAAGCTTTCTTT
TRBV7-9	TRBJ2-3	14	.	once	CASSFTGSTDTQYF	TGTGCCAGCAGCTTTACAGGCTCAACAGATACGCAGTATTTT
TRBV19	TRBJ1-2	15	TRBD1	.	CASSIGRQGNRGYTF	TGTGCCAGTAGTATAGGTAGACAGGGAAATCGTGGCTACACCTTC
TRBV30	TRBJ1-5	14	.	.	CAWSMTGINQPQHF	TGTGCCTGGTCTATGACGGGAATCAATCAGCCCCAGCATTTT
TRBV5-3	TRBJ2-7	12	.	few	CASSVNYVEQYF	TGTGCCAGCAGCGTGAATTATGTCGAGCAGTACTTC
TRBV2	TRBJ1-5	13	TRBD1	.	CASRGQLGGPQHF	TGTGCCAGCAGGGGACAGCTCGGTGGGCCCCAGCATTTT
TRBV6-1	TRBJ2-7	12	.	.	CASSRDIYEQYF	TGTGCCAGCAGTCGGGACATCTACGAGCAGTACTTC
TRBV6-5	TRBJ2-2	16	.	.	CASSYTRTANTGELFF	TGTGCCAGCAGCTACACAAGGACCGCGAACACCGGGGAGCTGTTTTTT
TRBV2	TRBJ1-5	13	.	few	CASGREGNQPQHF	TGTGCCTCGGGCAGGGAGGGCAATCAGCCCCAGCATTTT
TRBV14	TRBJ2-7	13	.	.	CASSTGDSYEQYF	TGTGCCAGCAGCACCGGGGACTCCTACGAGCAGTACTTC
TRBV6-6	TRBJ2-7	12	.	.	CATRGPDYEQYF	TGTGCCACCCGGGGGCCCGACTACGAGCAGTACTTC
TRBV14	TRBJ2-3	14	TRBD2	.	CASSQMPPREAQYF	TGTGCCAGCAGCCAAATGCCTCCGCGGGAGGCGCAGTATTTT
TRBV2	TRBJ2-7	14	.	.	CASSGAGGEYEQYF	TGTGCCAGCAGTGGTGCAGGGGGGGAGTACGAGCAGTACTTC
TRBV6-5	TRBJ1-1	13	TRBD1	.	CASRGQGRAEAFF	TGTGCCAGCAGGGGACAGGGGAGGGCTGAAGCTTTCTTT
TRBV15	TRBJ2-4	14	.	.	CATSTDRNLNIQYF	TGTGCCACCAGCACCGACAGAAACCTAAACATTCAGTACTTC